These T cell receptor beta chains were read from a single sample in a study of blood T cells in healthy people across ages. TCRdb reprocessed the 5' RACE reads with MiXCR, giving one entry per CDR3 protein. The sample lists roughly 700,000 distinct CDR3 sequences, more than 20% occurring once. These data also featured in a second study, about T cells of mothers and their children.

The sequenced sample was blood. These receptors were collected from a boy younger than 18 in good health. Each CDR3 is given with its conserved first and last residue. The D gene is left open where the match is weak. Size tells how often a clone was seen (once, few, many) or the class of an expanded clone, and some rows leave it out.

CASSLGGQGVTDTQYF,TGTGCCAGCAGTTTGGGGGGACAGGGGGTAACAGATACGCAGTATTTT,TRBV27,TRBD1,.,TRBJ2-3
CASSQSTANTGELFF,TGCGCCAGCAGCCAGTCAACCGCGAACACCGGGGAGCTGTTTTTT,TRBV5-1,.,many,TRBJ2-2
CSVVGGYEQFF,TGCAGCGTTGTCGGTGGTTATGAGCAGTTCTTC,TRBV29-1,.,.,TRBJ2-1
CASSLGRGVSPLHF,TGTGCCAGCAGTCTGGGCAGAGGGGTCTCACCCCTCCACTTT,TRBV12-3/TRBV12-4,.,.,TRBJ1-6
CSVKGQGWETQYF,TGCAGCGTCAAAGGACAGGGGTGGGAGACCCAGTACTTC,TRBV29-1,TRBD1,.,TRBJ2-5
CASSFGPPASRDEQYF,TGTGCCAGCAGCTTCGGGCCGCCAGCCTCTCGCGACGAGCAGTACTTC,TRBV13,.,few,TRBJ2-7
CAPKPAGNTIYF,TGTGCCCCAAAGCCTGCTGGAAACACCATATATTTT,TRBV3-1,.,few,TRBJ1-3
CASSLGGPQDEQYF,TGTGCCAGCAGCTTAGGGGGGCCACAGGACGAGCAGTACTTC,TRBV7-9,.,few,TRBJ2-7
CASSFVPGQPQHF,TGTGCCAGCAGTTTTGTCCCTGGACAGCCCCAGCATTTT,TRBV28,.,.,TRBJ1-5
CAISESARGGLETQYF,TGTGCCATCAGTGAGTCGGCGCGGGGGGGCCTGGAGACCCAGTACTTC,TRBV10-3,TRBD2,few,TRBJ2-5
CSVRISRGEQYF,TGCAGCGTTCGGATCAGCCGGGGCGAGCAGTACTTC,TRBV29-1,.,.,TRBJ2-7
CASSGVLGQEQYF,TGTGCCAGCAGCGGGGTACTGGGCCAGGAGCAGTACTTC,TRBV7-9,.,.,TRBJ2-7
CASSYEAGSPLHF,TGTGCCAGCAGTTACGAAGCGGGTTCACCCCTCCACTTT,TRBV6-6,.,few,TRBJ1-6
CASSQAGGMRFNEQFF,TGCGCCAGCAGCCAAGCGGGGGGTATGAGGTTCAATGAGCAGTTCTTC,TRBV4-3,TRBD2,few,TRBJ2-1
CSVEEGNQPQHF,TGCAGCGTTGAAGAGGGTAACCAGCCCCAGCATTTT,TRBV29-1,.,few,TRBJ1-5
CASSLAYGLSYEQYF,TGTGCCAGCAGCTTGGCCTACGGACTATCGTACGAGCAGTACTTC,TRBV7-9,.,few,TRBJ2-7
CASSLAGTGDFDEQFF,TGTGCCAGCAGCTTGGCCGGGACAGGGGATTTTGATGAGCAGTTCTTC,TRBV5-6,TRBD1,few,TRBJ2-1
CASSPVSIGYEQYF,TGTGCCAGCAGCCCAGTTAGTATTGGATACGAGCAGTACTTC,TRBV11-2,.,.,TRBJ2-7
CASSLYGGAGAEQYF,TGTGCCAGCAGCTTATACGGGGGAGCAGGGGCCGAGCAGTACTTC,TRBV7-9,.,few,TRBJ2-7
CASSKDRGRNETQYF,TGTGCCAGCAGCAAGGACAGGGGGAGAAATGAGACCCAGTACTTC,TRBV21-1,.,.,TRBJ2-5
CASSLLAGNYEQYF,TGCGCCAGCAGCTTACTAGCGGGAAACTACGAGCAGTACTTC,TRBV5-1,TRBD2,.,TRBJ2-7
CASGLGWSWGLEKLFF,TGCGCCAGCGGCTTGGGGTGGAGCTGGGGATTGGAAAAACTGTTTTTT,TRBV5-1,.,.,TRBJ1-4
CASSFEIALSQIRETQYF,TGTGCCAGCAGTTTTGAGATAGCGCTAAGCCAGATCAGAGAGACCCAGTACTTC,TRBV12-3/TRBV12-4,.,.,TRBJ2-5
CASSQTPSGSSYNEQFF,TGTGCCAGCAGCCAGACTCCTAGCGGGAGCTCCTACAATGAGCAGTTCTTC,TRBV4-2,TRBD2,.,TRBJ2-1
CSVYSDSSYEQYF,TGCAGCGTATACAGCGATAGCTCCTACGAGCAGTACTTC,TRBV29-1,.,.,TRBJ2-7
CSAGSQGVHSYEQYF,TGCAGTGCTGGATCTCAGGGGGTTCACTCCTACGAGCAGTACTTC,TRBV20-1,TRBD1,.,TRBJ2-7
CASSEKVRTQFF,TGTGCCAGCAGTGAAAAGGTCCGTACCCAGTTCTTC,TRBV2,.,few,TRBJ2-1